These T cell receptor beta chains were read from a single sample in a study of blood T cell repertoires in COVID-19. The repertoire was sequenced with immunoSEQ multiplex PCR; TCRdb's copy has only in-frame clones and lacks some. Counted here are fewer than 35,000 clones, roughly 82% occurring once; the ten biggest clones make up about an eighth. Sequencing was carried out using peripheral blood. The receptors derive from a human donor in a cohort sampled during active COVID-19. The CDR3 runs from the conserved cysteine through the conserved F or W. A D gene is named only where the DNA matches it firmly. Clone size appears in some rows only: once, few, many, or a class for an expanded clone.

v_gene	d_gene	abundance	j_gene	CDR3aa	CDR3nt
TRBV6-5	NA	few	TRBJ2-7	CASSPTVVTVYEQYF	TGTGCCAGCAGTCCCACGGTAGTAACAGTCTACGAGCAGTACTTC
TRBV4-1	TRBD2	NA	TRBJ2-3	CASSQDLLAGRYTQYF	TGCGCCAGCAGCCAAGATCTCCTAGCGGGTAGGTATACGCAGTATTTT
TRBV3-1/TRBV3-2	NA	NA	TRBJ2-3	CASSLGPDTQYF	TGTGCCAGCAGCCTCGGTCCGGATACGCAGTATTTT
TRBV7-9	TRBD1	NA	TRBJ1-5	CASSSDRDNQPQHF	TGTGCCAGCAGTTCCGACAGGGACAATCAGCCCCAGCATTTT
TRBV7-8	NA	NA	TRBJ2-5	CASTLVSLGAQETQYF	TGTGCCAGCACCCTAGTTTCTTTGGGAGCACAAGAGACCCAGTACTTC
TRBV5-1	NA	once	TRBJ2-7	CASSLDGARIYEQYF	TGCGCCAGCAGCTTGGATGGGGCCCGAATTTACGAGCAGTACTTC
TRBV7-9	TRBD2	NA	TRBJ2-1	CASSLASGGAGVEQFF	TGTGCCAGCAGCTTGGCTAGCGGGGGGGCCGGCGTTGAGCAGTTCTTC
TRBV11-2	TRBD1	NA	TRBJ2-2	CASSFLRGRDTPGELFF	TGTGCCAGCAGCTTCCTCAGGGGGCGCGATACTCCCGGGGAGCTGTTTTTT
TRBV5-1	NA	NA	TRBJ2-7	CASSPDSEQYF	TGCGCCAGCAGCCCCGACAGCGAGCAGTACTTC
TRBV14	TRBD1	NA	TRBJ2-5	CASSQWTGNRETQYF	TGTGCCAGCAGCCAGTGGACAGGGAACAGGGAGACCCAGTACTTC
TRBV28	NA	NA	TRBJ2-7	CASSLVPLLGNTYEQYF	TGTGCCAGCAGTTTAGTCCCCCTTCTTGGCAACACCTACGAGCAGTACTTC
TRBV28	NA	NA	TRBJ2-5	CASSLNGVGETQYF	TGTGCCAGCAGTTTAAACGGGGTGGGGGAGACCCAGTACTTC
TRBV24-1	NA	NA	TRBJ2-7	CATSDRFGEQYF	TGTGCCACCAGTGATCGCTTCGGCGAGCAGTACTTC
TRBV11-1	NA	NA	TRBJ2-3	CASSFWGGTTDTQYF	TGTGCCAGCAGCTTTTGGGGGGGCACCACAGATACGCAGTATTTT
TRBV14	TRBD2	NA	TRBJ2-7	CASSQLGLAGPSSYEQYF	TGTGCCAGCAGCCAACTCGGACTAGCGGGGCCGAGCTCCTACGAGCAGTACTTC
TRBV2	NA	few	TRBJ2-1	CASSEVPGHYNEQFF	TGTGCCAGCAGTGAAGTGCCGGGACATTACAATGAGCAGTTCTTC
TRBV6-2/TRBV6-3	NA	NA	TRBJ2-2	CASSYGRRKANTGELFF	TGTGCCAGCAGTTATGGGAGACGGAAAGCGAACACCGGGGAGCTGTTTTTT
TRBV4-3	TRBD2	NA	TRBJ2-7	CASSRGTSGNYEQYF	TGCGCCAGCAGCCGAGGGACTAGCGGGAACTACGAGCAGTACTTC
TRBV5-1	TRBD1	once	TRBJ1-2	CASSLGQGMKGYTF	TGCGCCAGCAGCTTGGGACAGGGGATGAAAGGCTACACCTTC
TRBV6-2/TRBV6-3	NA	once	TRBJ1-1	CASSFHHQAFF	TGTGCCAGCAGTTTTCATCATCAAGCTTTCTTT
TRBV5-4	NA	NA	TRBJ2-5	CASSSAGARFSQVETQYF	TGTGCCAGCAGCTCCGCGGGGGCCCGGTTCAGCCAAGTGGAGACCCAGTACTTC
TRBV7-8	NA	NA	TRBJ2-3	CASRVGGLGTQYF	TGTGCCAGCCGGGTTGGCGGGCTTGGTACGCAGTATTTT